This T cell receptor (beta chain) derives from a study of OX40 agonist ivuxolimab in advanced cancers. Study-wide findings and caveats: Researchers report that CD8+ T cells had, on average, more expanded clones than CD4+.

Looked up from germline, CDR1 is SGHRS and CDR2 is YFSETQ. The V gene lost 5 bases and the J gene lost 1 base, with 7 bases spanning the gap. CDR3 size: 13 residues. Of note for this clone: Its antigen is currently unknown.

TCRdb's copy holds only in-frame clones and misses some; the assay was immunoSEQ multiplex PCR. The sample has 70,000 or so clones; roughly 84% are singletons. The chain is built from TRBV5-1 and TRBJ1-3; D uncertain. This clonotype was obtained from an adult with an advanced solid tumor such as melanoma, head and neck, liver or kidney cancer. Material: CD4+ or CD8+ T cells sorted from blood, obtained in a trial of the OX40 agonist ivuxolimab. The CDR3 bases are TGCGCCAGCAGGCGTGAATCTGGAAACACCATATATTTT. Protein product: CASRRESGNTIYF.